This record looks at one TCR beta chain sequence and its context. The protocol was immunoSEQ multiplex PCR, while the TCRdb copy is restricted to in-frame clones and leaves out a portion. This sample has some 30,000 clones, with under 95% found just once. The data are from a study of blood T cell repertoires in COVID-19. The germline CDR1 and CDR2 sequences are MNHEY and SMNVEV (reference sequence). This CDR3 has 13 residues. V shed 4 bases, J shed 5 bases, and the junction held 1 base outside the gene matches. The receptor was derived from a man between 65 and 80 years old with active or convalescent COVID-19. V gene TRBV27 combines with J gene TRBJ1-5; TRBD1 agrees at 8 bases. Sequenced input: peripheral blood. The DNA for the CDR3 is TGTGCCAGCAGTTCGGACAGGGATCAGCCCCAGCATTTT. Translated: CASSSDRDQPQHF.